Listed below are T cell receptor beta chains from one sample, sequenced in a study of cytomegalovirus exposure and HLA in healthy donors. Produced via immunoSEQ multiplex PCR; TCRdb's table is partial and in-frame only. The clone table shows fewer than 200,000 clones, with the ten largest holding roughly 6.7%. Sequenced material: PBMCs. The receptors derive from a man aged 25 to 40 in good health and CMV-seronegative. Each CDR3 is given without its conserved first and last residue. Each record gives: V gene, J gene, CDR3 protein.

TRBV27,TRBJ2-2,ARVRDMNTGELF
TRBV5-1,TRBJ2-3,ASSHGQGMGDTQY
TRBV2,TRBJ1-6,ASRRTGGDSPLH
TRBV14,TRBJ1-3,ASSQTGNTIY
TRBV7-6,TRBJ1-1,ASSGTGGYTEAF
TRBV9,TRBJ2-1,ASSVRVGGSGRVSYNEQF
TRBV29-1,TRBJ2-3,SVPGWTSTDTQY
TRBV7-9,TRBJ2-1,ASSLTVYEQF
TRBV18,TRBJ1-1,ASSPPSVTEAF
TRBV7-6,TRBJ2-7,ASSSGTGSSYEQY
TRBV27,TRBJ2-1,ASSLLGTGGAQF
TRBV10-1,TRBJ2-3,ASSESLAPLRTDTQY
TRBV11-3,TRBJ2-7,ASSAYGGEVSYEQY
TRBV5-5,TRBJ2-3,ASSRGLESFSSTDTQY
TRBV15,TRBJ1-3,ATSRDKGVFGNTIY
TRBV4-1,TRBJ2-2,ASSQDPRMNTGELF
TRBV11-2,TRBJ1-5,ASSLVPGYSNQPQH
TRBV5-6,TRBJ2-7,ASSLAGTSGIYSSYEQY
TRBV6-5,TRBJ1-6,ASSRLPYNSPLH
TRBV2,TRBJ2-2,ASSTGTSGIFGELF
TRBV11-1,TRBJ2-7,ASSLVQGRSYEQY
TRBV5-1,TRBJ2-3,AGFTGLAPLPLRDTQY
TRBV27,TRBJ2-7,ASSFGAAVAYEQY
TRBV7-7,TRBJ2-7,ASSPWTGSYEQY
TRBV29-1,TRBJ1-5,SVGQGEDSQH
TRBV11-2,TRBJ2-5,ASSFPYQTQY
TRBV19,TRBJ2-7,ASSSRDRAYEQY
TRBV19,TRBJ1-1,ASSINPGLNTEAF
TRBV7-9,TRBJ2-7,ASSLWAGGSYEQY
TRBV4-1,TRBJ2-6,ASSQDRRQGAFPGANVLT
TRBV18,TRBJ2-7,ASSPPPPRETYEQY
TRBV25-1,TRBJ1-2,ASSPAQGITNYGYT
TRBV28,TRBJ2-2,ASSRGTGGGGELF
TRBV6-1,TRBJ1-1,ASSERDRSEAF
TRBV27,TRBJ2-7,ASSSPWTSGHYEQY
TRBV5-1,TRBJ2-5,ASSFAGNRETQY
TRBV27,TRBJ2-2,ASLRGGELF
TRBV5-1,TRBJ1-2,ASSSFDSNYGYT
TRBV19,TRBJ2-5,ASSMDSQEETQY
TRBV25-1,TRBJ2-1,ASSVYGLPYNEQF
TRBV10-1,TRBJ2-5,AAPLGTGCGVGWVQETQY
TRBV29-1,TRBJ1-1,SVPGPGRLNTEAF
TRBV28,TRBJ2-1,ASSTTSSSYNEQF
TRBV7-9,TRBJ1-4,ASSSRGQPGQGGEKLF
TRBV7-3,TRBJ2-2,ASSFYSNTGELF
TRBV5-1,NA,ASSWPIGAGESYEQY
TRBV29-1,TRBJ2-7,SANLAGGPTYEQY
TRBV19,TRBJ2-7,ASSIHRTELEQY
TRBV5-1,TRBJ2-2,ASSLAAGAGELF
TRBV6-5,TRBJ2-1,ASSFTSGNEQF
TRBV7-9,TRBJ2-3,ASSSTSGGPTDTQY
TRBV6-5,TRBJ1-4,ASSYSRAANEKLF
TRBV28,TRBJ2-5,ASSLSRAKTQY
TRBV30,TRBJ1-3,AWQSRDRGFGNTIY
TRBV19,TRBJ1-1,ASSRVRESTEAF
TRBV11-2,TRBJ1-3,ASSPGGIRFAGNTIY